The rows below give T cell receptor beta chains drawn from one sample of a study of identical twins. MiXCR, applied by TCRdb to the 5' RACE reads, yields one record per CDR3 protein. The sample records about 450,000 distinct CDR3 sequences, under 20% being singletons. The specimen was naive T cells sorted from blood. The receptors come from a man aged 45 to 65 in good health. Each CDR3 is given with its conserved first and last residue. The D gene is left open where the match is weak. Not all rows give a size; the values are once, few, many and, for expanded clones, a class.

v_gene	abundance	d_gene	j_gene	CDR3aa	CDR3nt
TRBV19	NA	NA	TRBJ1-5	CASSRNRAPKGQPQHF	TGTGCCAGTAGTAGAAACAGGGCCCCAAAGGGTCAGCCCCAGCATTTT
TRBV5-1	NA	NA	TRBJ1-2	CASSLGRVYGYTF	TGCGCCAGCAGCTTGGGGCGCGTCTATGGCTACACCTTC
TRBV20-1	few	NA	TRBJ1-4	CSADPREGGEKLFF	TGCAGTGCCGACCCTCGAGAGGGCGGCGAAAAACTGTTTTTT
TRBV18	many	TRBD2	TRBJ2-1	CASSQTSELYNEQFF	TGTGCCAGCTCGCAGACTAGCGAACTTTACAATGAGCAGTTCTTC
TRBV10-3	NA	NA	TRBJ1-2	CAIRTGTGLYGYTF	TGTGCCATCAGGACCGGGACGGGACTTTATGGCTACACCTTC
TRBV5-1	NA	NA	TRBJ2-1	CASSSEGFSYNEQFF	TGCGCCAGCAGCTCAGAGGGCTTCTCCTACAATGAGCAGTTCTTC
TRBV11-2	many	TRBD2	TRBJ2-3	CASSLANPGGGAYTQYF	TGTGCCAGCAGCTTAGCAAACCCAGGCGGGGGGGCGTATACGCAGTATTTT
TRBV5-6	many	TRBD1	TRBJ1-4	CASRRHGTGDEKLFF	TGTGCCAGCAGACGACACGGGACAGGGGATGAAAAACTGTTTTTT
TRBV27	NA	NA	TRBJ2-1	CASSPNPNYNEQFF	TGTGCCAGCAGTCCTAATCCTAACTACAATGAGCAGTTCTTC
TRBV7-9	NA	NA	TRBJ2-1	CASSLRGLGVGNEQFF	TGTGCCAGCAGCCTCCGGGGGTTAGGGGTTGGCAATGAGCAGTTCTTC
TRBV28	many	TRBD1	TRBJ2-1	CASSLWGTGSYNEQFF	TGTGCCAGCAGTTTATGGGGGACAGGCTCCTACAATGAGCAGTTCTTC
TRBV29-1	few	TRBD2	TRBJ2-1	CSLGGGTSGDEQFF	TGCAGCCTGGGGGGGGGGACTAGCGGGGATGAGCAGTTCTTC
TRBV20-1	few	NA	TRBJ1-4	CSASRTARNEKLFF	TGCAGTGCTAGTAGGACAGCCCGAAATGAAAAACTGTTTTTT
TRBV29-1	NA	NA	TRBJ1-2	CSAGDRLYGYTF	TGCAGCGCGGGGGACCGACTCTATGGCTACACCTTC
TRBV5-1	NA	NA	TRBJ2-3	CASYGQPSTDTQYF	TGCGCCAGCTACGGACAGCCGAGCACAGATACGCAGTATTTT
TRBV28	many	TRBD1	TRBJ1-2	CASSSRTSSKGARDIGPYGYTF	TGTGCCAGCAGTTCTCGAACGTCTTCAAAGGGGGCGCGTGATATTGGGCCCTATGGCTACACCTTC
TRBV7-9	NA	NA	TRBJ1-5	CASSPGSTAGQPQHF	TGTGCCAGCAGCCCCGGCTCGACCGCGGGTCAGCCCCAGCATTTT
TRBV6-2/TRBV6-3	many	NA	TRBJ1-2	CASSFHGNYGYTF	TGTGCCAGCAGTTTTCACGGTAACTATGGCTACACCTTC
TRBV19	NA	NA	TRBJ2-1	CASSRFIAVSYNEQFF	TGTGCCAGTAGTAGGTTCATAGCGGTCTCCTACAATGAGCAGTTCTTC
TRBV10-3	NA	TRBD2	TRBJ2-5	CATRMASGRETQYF	TGTGCCACCAGGATGGCTAGCGGGAGGGAGACCCAGTACTTC
TRBV20-1	NA	TRBD2	TRBJ2-7	CSARETSGGSEQYF	TGCAGTGCTAGGGAGACTAGCGGGGGAAGCGAGCAGTACTTC
TRBV20-1	few	NA	TRBJ1-5	CSARRGQSNQPQHF	TGCAGTGCTAGAAGAGGACAGTCCAATCAGCCCCAGCATTTT
TRBV5-1	many	NA	TRBJ2-5	CASSAGSEETQYF	TGCGCCAGCAGCGCGGGCTCGGAAGAGACCCAGTACTTC
TRBV11-1	NA	NA	TRBJ1-2	CASSFVSGRRTAIDYGYTF	TGTGCCAGCAGCTTCGTATCGGGGCGTAGGACAGCTATAGACTATGGCTACACCTTC
TRBV4-1	NA	NA	TRBJ2-5	CASSQDSIQETQYF	TGCGCCAGCAGCCAAGACAGCATCCAAGAGACCCAGTACTTC
TRBV20-1	NA	TRBD1	TRBJ2-1	CSAHPGQGRWFF	TGCAGTGCTCATCCGGGACAGGGTCGTTGGTTCTTC
TRBV28	many	NA	TRBJ1-4	CASSFRSATNEKLFF	TGTGCCAGCAGTTTCAGGTCGGCAACTAATGAAAAACTGTTTTTT
TRBV3-1	NA	TRBD1	TRBJ1-1	CASSPIKTGSPTEAFF	TGTGCCAGCAGTCCTATAAAGACAGGGAGCCCCACTGAAGCTTTCTTT
TRBV29-1	few	TRBD2	TRBJ2-1	CSVRLAGRYNEQFF	TGCAGCGTGCGACTAGCGGGTCGATACAATGAGCAGTTCTTC
TRBV7-2	few	TRBD2	TRBJ2-1	CASSLWVAGEIGNEQFF	TGTGCCAGCAGCTTATGGGTAGCGGGAGAAATTGGGAATGAGCAGTTCTTC
TRBV10-3	NA	NA	TRBJ1-1	CAISERGTEAFF	TGTGCCATCAGTGAGAGGGGCACTGAAGCTTTCTTT
TRBV7-2	NA	NA	TRBJ2-5	CASSPSGGYETQYF	TGTGCCAGCAGCCCGTCTGGGGGGTATGAGACCCAGTACTTC
TRBV9	many	NA	TRBJ2-2	CASSSPFTDIPNTGELFF	TGTGCCAGCAGCTCGCCATTTACGGACATCCCGAACACCGGGGAGCTGTTTTTT
TRBV6-2/TRBV6-3	many	TRBD2	TRBJ2-1	CASSTRRGGFLEQFF	TGTGCCAGCAGTACCAGACGGGGGGGATTTCTTGAGCAGTTCTTC
TRBV4-3	NA	NA	TRBJ2-6	CASSQGYRGGFSGANVLTF	TGCGCCAGCAGCCAAGGCTACAGGGGGGGGTTCTCTGGGGCCAACGTCCTGACTTTC
TRBV29-1	many	TRBD2	TRBJ2-1	CSVEGNSGRAKPSYNEQFF	TGCAGCGTTGAAGGAAATAGCGGGAGGGCCAAACCGTCCTACAATGAGCAGTTCTTC
TRBV4-1	NA	NA	TRBJ1-5	CASSQVPVGNQPQHF	TGCGCCAGCAGCCAAGTCCCGGTAGGCAATCAGCCCCAGCATTTT
TRBV5-1	few	NA	TRBJ2-2	CASIPGTQNTGELFF	TGCGCCAGCATCCCAGGGACCCAAAACACCGGGGAGCTGTTTTTT
TRBV7-9	NA	NA	TRBJ2-1	CASSLLGQSYNEQFF	TGTGCCAGCAGCTTATTAGGGCAGTCCTACAATGAGCAGTTCTTC
TRBV20-1	NA	NA	TRBJ1-1	CSARGTLNTEAFF	TGCAGTGCTCGCGGGACCTTGAACACTGAAGCTTTCTTT
TRBV6-5	many	NA	TRBJ1-1	CASSYAVQPSGTEAFF	TGTGCCAGCAGTTACGCCGTACAGCCTTCCGGCACTGAAGCTTTCTTT
TRBV3-1	NA	NA	TRBJ2-5	CASSQGAVTKTQYF	TGTGCCAGCAGCCAAGGGGCGGTTACAAAGACCCAGTACTTC
TRBV6-2/TRBV6-3	NA	TRBD2	TRBJ2-5	CASSYRTRGETQYF	TGTGCCAGCAGTTACAGGACTAGAGGGGAGACCCAGTACTTC
TRBV24-1	few	TRBD1	TRBJ2-1	CATRGGQDYNEQFF	TGTGCCACCAGGGGGGGACAGGATTACAATGAGCAGTTCTTC
TRBV12-3/TRBV12-4	many	NA	TRBJ1-6	CASSPDGDGGSPLHF	TGTGCCAGCAGTCCAGACGGGGACGGGGGTTCACCCCTCCACTTT
TRBV10-2	NA	TRBD2	TRBJ2-5	CASSESIGSGTQETQYF	TGCGCCAGCAGTGAGTCGATCGGTAGCGGGACCCAAGAGACCCAGTACTTC
TRBV7-9	few	NA	TRBJ1-2	CASSLARFAPNYGYTF	TGTGCCAGCAGCTTAGCCCGCTTTGCACCTAACTATGGCTACACCTTC
TRBV4-2	NA	TRBD1	TRBJ1-1	CASSQDFSGTGTVF	TGTGCCAGCAGCCAAGATTTTTCGGGCACAGGGACAGTTTTT
TRBV10-3	NA	TRBD1	TRBJ1-2	CAISGPRDRNYGYTF	TGTGCCATCAGTGGTCCTCGGGACAGGAACTATGGCTACACCTTC
TRBV30	NA	TRBD1	TRBJ2-1	CAWSLGGEYNEQFF	TGTGCCTGGAGTCTAGGGGGCGAATACAATGAGCAGTTCTTC
TRBV20-1	few	NA	TRBJ1-6	CSAREVGNSPLHF	TGCAGTGCTAGAGAGGTGGGGAATTCACCCCTCCACTTT
TRBV4-3	once	NA	TRBJ2-7	CASSQRADGRYEQYF	TGCGCCAGCAGCCAAAGGGCAGATGGACGGTACGAGCAGTACTTC
TRBV29-1	few	NA	TRBJ2-7	CSAHLGDSYEQYF	TGCAGCGCTCACTTGGGGGATTCCTACGAGCAGTACTTC
TRBV27	NA	NA	TRBJ1-6	CASSLQLADNSPLHF	TGTGCCAGCAGTTTACAGCTGGCGGATAATTCACCCCTCCACTTT
TRBV24-1	NA	NA	TRBJ2-1	CATSDRKVPNNEQFF	TGTGCCACCAGTGATAGGAAGGTCCCCAACAATGAGCAGTTCTTC
TRBV20-1	many	TRBD2	TRBJ2-5	CSARDGAGGGETQYF	TGCAGTGCTAGAGATGGTGCGGGAGGCGGAGAGACCCAGTACTTC
TRBV25-1	many	TRBD1	TRBJ2-7	CASSESGQGHNTPYEQYF	TGTGCCAGCAGTGAGTCGGGACAGGGACATAATACCCCCTACGAGCAGTACTTC
TRBV28	few	NA	TRBJ1-2	CASSLTGINYGYTF	TGTGCCAGCAGCTTGACAGGTATCAACTATGGCTACACCTTC
TRBV20-1	few	NA	TRBJ2-7	CSARGGGSRGDEQYF	TGCAGTGCTAGAGGGGGCGGGAGCAGGGGTGACGAGCAGTACTTC